This T cell receptor (beta chain) was recorded in a study of blood T cell repertoires in COVID-19. Study-level background: The analysed material was cDNA or gDNA that came from T cells, B-cell-depleted T cells, or PBMCs.

Enrollees, roughly 18 to 89 years old, lived in 24 US areas. Each recovered donor of Cohort 3 presented with two negative PCRs, clearance, or symptom resolution. This CDR3 contains 12 residues. V lost 11 bases to trimming and J lost 3 bases, with 14 bases between them. From germline, CDR1 is MNHNS and CDR2 SASEGT. Original handling: Counts of nucleated cells, estimated from reference gene primer amplification, were obtained. Assay used: immunoSEQ multiplex PCR; TCRdb lists only in-frame clones, some missing. The V and J calls and the clone size are those of that table, but D and trimming were determined from the DNA. The table has over 250,000 clones, about 88% seen once; the top ten hold around 2.5%.

The sequence derives from a man in his 60s who had recovered from COVID-19. What was sequenced was PBMCs or T cells enriched from blood (not recorded which). The chain is built from TRBV6-1 and TRBJ2-7; possible D gene TRBD1, 6 bases. The CDR3 loop reads CASAGRGYEQYF. The CDR3 DNA is TGTGCCTCAGCAGGCAGGGGCTACGAGCAGTACTTC.